This T cell receptor beta chain is drawn from a study of cytomegalovirus exposure and HLA in healthy donors. Across the study: It was reported in a later analysis that the same platform had been used for the 120 or so validation repertoires as for the approximately 700 first-cohort repertoires. Overall study results and limits: The tendency of first-cohort TCR clusters to co-occur in the roughly 120 validation repertoires was identified by a subsequent analysis. Researchers counted about 150 TCR beta chains as cytomegalovirus-associated.

Details on this clone: Its target is not known.

The repertoire was sequenced with immunoSEQ multiplex PCR; TCRdb's copy has only in-frame clones and lacks some. The sample contains fewer than 400,000 clones, 86% of which appear only once. Germline V gene sequence: CDR1 KGHSH, CDR2 LQKENI. The ends were cut back, 3 bases at V and 6 bases at J, with 8 bases in the middle. This CDR3 contains 12 residues. The sequencing sample was made of PBMCs. This receptor was identified in a woman under 30 in good health and CMV-seronegative. The chain carries TRBV18 and TRBJ1-2; D is undetermined. Here the CDR3 DNA reads TGTGCCAGCTCACCGAACGGAGATGGCTACACCTTC. Translation gives CASSPNGDGYTF.